The 26 T cell receptor beta chains given below trace back to one sample, sequenced in a study of T cells in Graves' hyperthyroidism and ophthalmopathy. Amplification targeted TCR beta CDR3 regions from RNA transcripts. The HTBI set primed first-round TCR CDR3 RT-PCR. TCRdb used MiXCR to reprocess the multiplex PCR reads, holding one entry per CDR3 protein. The repertoire consists of approximately 710,000 distinct CDR3 sequences, with 15% to 20% occurring once and the leading ten covering 15%. Source material: blood. All receptors come from a man aged 45-65 years with Graves' hyperthyroidism.

This chain connects TRBV6-5 to TRBJ2-7, with TRBD2 matching 8 bases. The J segment lost 2 bases and the V segment lost 0 bases, leaving 9 bases of the junction unmatched. The CDR3 is 17 amino acids. From germline, CDR1 is MNHEY and CDR2 SVGAGI. CDR3 in amino acids: CASSYSRSSGPTYEQYF. The CDR3 DNA sequence: TGTGCCAGCAGTTACTCGAGGTCTAGCGGGCCGACCTACGAGCAGTACTTC.

This clonotype was seen more than once but under ten times. The V call is TRBV29-1, the J call TRBJ1-2; the D is unclear. Germline assignment: CDR1 SQVTM and CDR2 ANQGSEA. This CDR3 has 12 amino acids. V lost 6 bases to trimming and J lost 3 bases, with 11 bases between them. The CDR3 sequence is CSVSRADYGYTF. Here the CDR3 DNA reads TGCAGCGTCTCCCGGGCCGACTATGGCTACACCTTC.

In this sample, this clonotype turned up many times. The rearrangement links TRBV3-1 to TRBJ2-7, with D perhaps TRBD2 (5 bases). Germline CDR1 and CDR2: LGHDT and YNNKEL (reference sequence). With 0 bases removed from V and 4 bases from J, the gap between germline ends came to 10 bases. The CDR3 spans 14 residues. The CDR3 reads CASSQDTGRYEQYF. In DNA form, the CDR3 reads TGTGCCAGCAGCCAAGATACGGGGAGATACGAGCAGTACTTC.

V gene TRBV28 combines with J gene TRBJ2-7; D perhaps matches TRBD1 (5 bases). Trimming stripped 2 bases from V and 7 bases from J, with 15 bases between. There are 14 residues in the CDR3. Per germline, CDR1 MDHEN and CDR2 SYDVKM. The CDR3 protein is CASSLGGAPREQYF. CDR3 in DNA: TGTGCCAGCAGTTTAGGTGGGGCACCTAGGGAGCAGTACTTC. Full variable domain (rest looked up from reference TRBV28 and TRBJ2-7): DVKVTQSSRYLVKRTGEKVFLECVQDMDHENMFWYRQDPGLGLRLIYFSYDVKMKEKGDIPEGYSVSREKKERFSLILESASTNQTSMYLCASSLGGAPREQYFGPGTRLTVT.

Ten or more counts support this clonotype. The chain joins TRBV3-1 to TRBJ2-3, with 7 bases identical to TRBD2. V dropped 2 bases and J dropped 2; count of bases not matched to a gene: 10. Germline V gives CDR1 LGHDT, CDR2 YNNKEL (reference sequence). The CDR3 loop spans 17 amino acids. The CDR3 coding sequence is TGTGCCAGCAGCCAATGGGGAGGTCTAGCGGACACAGATACGCAGTATTTT. Amino acids: CASSQWGGLADTDTQYF.

This clonotype appeared a few times. CDR3 sequence reads: CSAVKAGRGTDTQYF. Written as DNA, the CDR3 is TGCAGTGCTGTCAAAGCGGGACGAGGCACAGATACGCAGTATTTT. This rearrangement joins TRBV20-1 to TRBJ2-3; 7 nucleotides align to TRBD2. The CDR3 has 15 residues. V lost 5 bases to trimming and J lost 1 base; unmatched junction nucleotides: 9. The germline V gene encodes CDR1 DFQATT and CDR2 SNEGSKA (reference sequence).

This clonotype was recorded many times. This chain joins TRBV6-1 and TRBJ2-3; D is possibly TRBD2 (6 bases). Trimming took off 5 bases at V and 4 bases at J, with 13 bases between the two ends. This CDR3 comprises 14 residues. In germline, CDR1 is MNHNS, CDR2 SASEGT. CDR3 residues: CASSPLGGADTQYF. CDR3 coding DNA: TGTGCCAGCAGTCCGTTGGGAGGCGCAGATACGCAGTATTTT.

This clonotype has a count of ten or more. The chain employs TRBV12-3 or TRBV12-4 and TRBJ1-2, with D tentatively TRBD1 (6 bases). The CDR3 covers 12 residues. The V end was cut by 2 bases, the J end by 8 bases, with 9 bases between. CDR3 DNA sequence: TGTGCCAGCAGTTTAAGGGACATCGGCTACACCTTC. Translating gives CASSLRDIGYTF.

This rearrangement joins TRBV2 to TRBJ1-1, with TRBD1 identical over 7 bases. The germline CDR1 and CDR2 sequences are SNHLY and FYNNEI. The CDR3 loop spans 16 amino acids. Unmatched junction bases numbered 12, after V lost 4 bases and J lost 4 bases. The CDR3 region has the DNA TGTGCCAGCAGTGCCCCATACGACAGGGCGGGCACTGAAGCTTTCTTT. Translated, it gives CASSAPYDRAGTEAFF.

The sample holds many counts of this clonotype. The rearrangement joins TRBV2 to TRBJ1-5; TRBD1 is a possible D gene (5 bases). CDR3 size: 13 residues. Trimming removed 8 bases at V and 6 bases at J, with 14 bases between. From germline, CDR1 is SNHLY and CDR2 FYNNEI. The CDR3, as DNA: TGTGCCAGCGGCCGGGACCTTGGTCAGCCCCAGCATTTT. As protein: CASGRDLGQPQHF.

This clonotype was seen just once. The chain employs TRBV13 and TRBJ2-1; TRBD2 matches at 11 bases. Unmatched junction bases numbered 8, after V lost 2 bases and J lost 8 bases. CDR3 size: 16 residues. Germline assignment: CDR1 PRHDT and CDR2 FYEKMQ (reference sequence). The CDR3: CASSLPLAGGGDEQFF. For the CDR3, the DNA is TGTGCCAGCAGCTTACCTCTAGCGGGAGGCGGAGATGAGCAGTTCTTC.

The chain combines TRBV29-1 with TRBJ1-1; 9 positions match TRBD1. The CDR3 length is 12 residues. The germline V gene encodes CDR1 SQVTM and CDR2 ANQGSEA. Germline trimming cut 7 bases from V and 10 bases from J; bases unmatched to any gene: 10. The CDR3 is CSGGGQGSSAFF. The CDR3 DNA is TGCAGCGGGGGTGGACAGGGGTCGTCAGCTTTCTTT.

The V and J genes are TRBV7-9 and TRBJ1-1; 7 bases line up with TRBD1. The CDR3 sequence is 15 residues long. CDR1 is SEHNR and CDR2 is FQNEAQ in the germline V gene (reference sequence). J was trimmed by 1 base and V by 3 bases; bases with no gene match: 5. The CDR3 DNA reads as TGTGCCAGCAGCTTGCACGGGACAGAGAACACTGAAGCTTTCTTT. Protein product: CASSLHGTENTEAFF.

This clonotype was observed many times. This chain uses TRBV7-3 with TRBJ2-1, with 9 bases fitting TRBD2. This CDR3 has 16 amino acids. The germline V gene encodes CDR1 SGHTA and CDR2 FQGTGA. J gave up 4 bases and V 4 bases, and 8 bases lay outside the gene matches. The CDR3 here is CASSSLAGAGYNEQFF. The CDR3 DNA sequence: TGTGCCAGCAGCTCCTTAGCGGGAGCGGGATACAATGAGCAGTTCTTC.

This clonotype was recorded only once. The chain is built from TRBV5-8 and TRBJ2-2, with 10 positions matching TRBD2. The CDR3 runs to 17 residues. Per the germline V gene, CDR1 is SGHTS and CDR2 is YDEGEE. V was pared by 0 bases and J by 5 bases, with 7 bases of the junction left unmatched. The DNA of the CDR3 is TGTGCCAGCAGCTTGGATCCTAGCGGGAGTTGGACCGGGGAGCTGTTTTTT. Translating gives CASSLDPSGSWTGELFF. The full variable domain, completed using reference TRBV5-8 and TRBJ2-2, is EAGVTQSPTHLIKTRGQQATLRCSPISGHTSVYWYQQALGLGLQFLLWYDEGEERNRGNFPPRFSGRQFPNYSSELNVNALELEDSALYLCASSLDPSGSWTGELFFGEGSRLTVL.

This clonotype was found many times. V is TRBV27 and J is TRBJ2-5; possibly TRBD1 or TRBD2 for D (5 bases each). Between the trimmed V and J ends, which lost 1 base and 5 bases, there was a span of 14 bases. Germline loops: CDR1 MNHEY, CDR2 SMNVEV (reference sequence). This CDR3 contains 15 residues. CDR3 coding DNA: TGTGCCAGCAGTTTATTCGTCGGGACGGGGGAGACCCAGTACTTC. Encoded protein: CASSLFVGTGETQYF.

The J gene is TRBJ2-2, the V gene TRBV4-1; no firm D call. Germline V gene lookup returns CDR1 MGHRA and CDR2 YSYEKL. The CDR3 runs 16 residues. V was clipped by 0 bases and J by 4 bases, with 12 bases between them. DNA of the CDR3: TGCGCCAGCAGCCAAGATCCAGGCGTCAGCACCGGGGAGCTGTTTTTT. It yields the protein CASSQDPGVSTGELFF.

Ten or more counts support this clonotype. This chain links TRBV28 with TRBJ2-1, with 8 bases fitting TRBD2. The CDR3 is made up of 16 amino acids. V dropped 4 bases and J dropped 3; count of bases not matched to a gene: 8. CDR1 and CDR2 (germline): MDHEN, SYDVKM. The CDR3 coding sequence is TGTGCCAGCAGTTCAATACTAGCGGAGGACTACAATGAGCAGTTCTTC. Translation gives CASSSILAEDYNEQFF.

This chain links TRBV5-1 with TRBJ2-5; either TRBD1 or TRBD2 may fit D (5 bases each). Trimming shortened V by 9 bases and J by 1 base, and 13 bases separated the two germline ends. The CDR3 is made up of 13 amino acids. CDR1 and CDR2 (germline): SGHRS, YFSETQ. CDR3 nucleotide sequence: TGCGCCACGACCAGGGACCCCCAAGAGACCCAGTACTTC. Protein: CATTRDPQETQYF.

The chain links TRBV6-1 to TRBJ2-2; 12 bases are shared with TRBD2. Germline CDR1 and CDR2: MNHNS and SASEGT. This CDR3 is 14 amino acids long. J lost 15 bases, V lost 6 bases, and 11 bases had no gene match. The CDR3 is CASSPGLAGAKVFF. The CDR3 DNA sequence: TGTGCCAGCAGCCCGGGACTAGCGGGCGCCAAGGTGTTTTTT.

This chain joins TRBV28 and TRBJ2-7; 12 nucleotides agree with TRBD2. With V trimmed by 8 bases and J by 5 bases, 16 bases remained unmatched. The germline CDR1 and CDR2 sequences are MDHEN and SYDVKM. There are 17 residues in the CDR3. Here the CDR3 reads CASSEIASSGREHEQYF. The CDR3 DNA reads TGTGCCAGCTCAGAAATAGCCTCTAGCGGGAGGGAACACGAGCAGTACTTC.

At least ten counts were recorded for this clonotype. V is TRBV11-2 and J is TRBJ2-5, with D perhaps TRBD2 (7 bases). CDR1 is SGHAT, CDR2 FQNNGV, per germline. The CDR3 is 15 amino acids. Trimming took off 3 bases at V and 3 bases at J, with 14 bases between the two ends. The chain's CDR3 is CASSFLRGAEETQYF. CDR3 DNA: TGTGCCAGCAGCTTCCTCCGGGGGGCGGAAGAGACCCAGTACTTC.

The chain is built from TRBV19 and TRBJ2-3; D gene uncertain. Per the germline V gene, CDR1 is LNHDA and CDR2 is SQIVND (reference sequence). The CDR3 loop spans 16 amino acids. Trimming stripped 7 bases from V and 3 bases from J, with 20 bases between. The CDR3 region is CASIQKLESKTDTQYF. DNA for the CDR3: TGTGCCAGTATTCAAAAACTCGAATCCAAGACAGATACGCAGTATTTT.

The rearrangement joins TRBV9 to TRBJ1-2; maybe TRBD1 (5 bases). The CDR3 has 13 residues. V lost 3 bases to trimming and J lost 7 bases, with 13 bases between them. Germline CDR1 reads SGDLS; CDR2 reads YYNGEE. The CDR3 DNA follows: TGTGCCAGCAGCGCGCAACTGGGGGGTGGCTACACCTTC. This gives the protein CASSAQLGGGYTF.

Worth noting for this clonotype: A read error may produce the germline difference seen at one junction end. The rearrangement joins TRBV19 to TRBJ2-3; TRBD2 matches at 7 bases. The CDR3 spans 17 residues. CDR1 is LNHDA and CDR2 is SQIVND in the germline V gene (reference sequence). The CDR3 coding sequence is TGTGTCAGTAGTATATACGAGGCTAGCGGACCCACAGATACGCAGTATTTT. Translating it yields CVSSIYEASGPTDTQYF.

This clonotype was observed many times. This chain connects TRBV28 to TRBJ1-5, with D unresolved. V lost 2 bases to trimming and J lost 3 bases, with 8 bases between them. The V gene's germline CDR1 is MDHEN and CDR2 SYDVKM. The CDR3 covers 14 residues. The CDR3: CASSLRVFNQPQHF. In nucleotides, the CDR3 is TGTGCCAGCAGTTTAAGGGTTTTCAATCAGCCCCAGCATTTT.